Shown below are 10 T cell receptor beta chains from a single sample sequenced in a study of blood T cell repertoires in COVID-19. Profiling relied on immunoSEQ multiplex PCR, and the TCRdb table lists in-frame clones only, not all of them. The sample shows 350,000 to 400,000 clones, approximately 90% of them seen only once. Material: PBMCs or T cells enriched from blood (not recorded which). These receptors were collected from a woman aged 40 to 55 who had been exposed to COVID-19.

V is TRBV14 and J is TRBJ2-5; D is undetermined. Per germline, CDR1 SGHDN and CDR2 FVKESK. The CDR3 spans 12 residues. V was pared by 0 bases and J by 6 bases, with 5 bases between. DNA of the CDR3: TGTGCCAGCAGCCAAGAAGAGAAGACCCAGTACTTC. It encodes CASSQEEKTQYF.

In its sample, this clone was seen a few times. V gene TRBV7-9 combines with J gene TRBJ2-3, with 7 bases identical to TRBD2. Trimming removed 6 bases from V and 0 bases from J; junction bases left unmatched: 6. CDR1 is SEHNR, CDR2 FQNEAQ, per germline (reference sequence). The CDR3 covers 15 residues. The CDR3 spells CASSIQRGSTDTQYF. The CDR3 coding sequence is TGTGCCAGCAGTATCCAGCGGGGTAGCACAGATACGCAGTATTTT. The variable domain in full, with the rest retrieved from reference TRBV7-9 and TRBJ2-3, is DTGVSQNPRHKITKRGQNVTFRCDPISEHNRLYWYRQTLGQGPEFLTYFQNEAQLEKSRLLSDRFSAERPKGSFSTLEIQRTEQGDSAMYLCASSIQRGSTDTQYFGPGTRLTVL.

The J gene is TRBJ1-2, the V gene TRBV2; TRBD1 matches 9 bases. Trimming cost V 2 bases and J 5 bases; bases outside gene matches: 12. The CDR3 is 17 residues long. The germline V gene has CDR1 SNHLY and CDR2 FYNNEI. The CDR3 reads CASSETRQGVMGYGYTF. DNA of the CDR3: TGTGCCAGCAGTGAAACCCGACAGGGGGTGATGGGGTATGGCTACACCTTC.

The rearrangement uses TRBV6-2 or TRBV6-3 and TRBJ2-5; D perhaps matches TRBD1 (5 bases). V was pared by 1 base and J by 4 bases, with 10 bases between. The length of the CDR3 is 14 residues. Germline V gene data show CDR1 as MNHEY and CDR2 as SVGEGT. CDR3 bases: TGTGCCAGCAGTTACTTTAGGGGTGGAGAGACCCAGTACTTC. This translates into CASSYFRGGETQYF.

The chain is built from TRBV6-2 or TRBV6-3 and TRBJ2-1; TRBD2 matches 10 bases. Germline V gives CDR1 MNHEY, CDR2 SVGEGT. The CDR3 spans 18 residues. The junction had 7 bases not matched to a gene; V was cut back by 2 bases and J by 0 bases. The DNA for the CDR3 is TGTGCCAGCAGTTACGGGGGCTTAGCGGGAGGCTCCTACAATGAGCAGTTCTTC. Protein sequence: CASSYGGLAGGSYNEQFF.

In nucleotides, the CDR3 is TGTGCCAGCAGCTCCATGTATTGGGGGAGGGCCACAGATACGCAGTATTTT. Translating it yields CASSSMYWGRATDTQYF. The V call is TRBV7-6, the J call TRBJ2-3; TRBD2 matches at 7 bases. Germline V gives CDR1 SGHVS, CDR2 FNYEAQ. The V gene end was trimmed by 4 bases and the J gene end by 2 bases; junction bases not matched to a gene: 12. The CDR3 loop spans 17 amino acids.

About this clone: One end of the junction is discordant with germline, which a read error may explain. This chain joins TRBV15 and TRBJ1-2; maybe TRBD1 (6 bases). The CDR3 loop spans 14 amino acids. The germline V gene has CDR1 LNHNV and CDR2 YYDKDF (reference sequence). CDR3 coding DNA: TGTGCCGCCAGCAGAGGGGGTAGCCCTGGTGGGGCCTCCTTC. This gives the protein CAASRGGSPGGASF.

The V gene is TRBV5-5, the J gene TRBJ2-3, with D maybe TRBD1 (6 bases). The germline CDR1 and CDR2 sequences are SGHKS and YYEKEE (reference sequence). The CDR3 covers 14 residues. V lost 4 bases, J lost 1 base, and 10 bases lay in between. This CDR3 reads CASSPGHRTDTQYF. The DNA for the CDR3 is TGTGCCAGCAGCCCGGGACACCGCACAGATACGCAGTATTTT.

This clone came up once. The rearrangement joins TRBV2 to TRBJ1-6, with 9 bases matching TRBD1. CDR3 length: 15 residues. Germline CDR1 reads SNHLY; CDR2 reads FYNNEI. Losses at the gene ends were 6 bases for V and 10 bases for J; bases not matched to a gene: 10. The CDR3 here is CASRRQGETTSPLHF. CDR3 in DNA: TGTGCCAGCAGACGACAGGGGGAGACGACGTCACCCCTCCACTTT.

This clone showed up just once. The chain links TRBV7-2 to TRBJ1-2, with D maybe TRBD1 (5 bases). V lost 4 bases, J lost 8 bases, and 14 bases lay in between. This CDR3 is 13 amino acids long. Germline lookup yields CDR1 SGHTA and CDR2 FQGNSA. In DNA, the CDR3 is TGTGCCAGCAGCTCAGCCTCAGGGTTAGGCTACACCTTC. This gives the protein CASSSASGLGYTF.